The T cell receptor beta chain under discussion was sequenced for a study of cytomegalovirus exposure and HLA in healthy donors. The germline gives CDR1 MDHEN, CDR2 SYDVKM. V shed 2 bases and J shed 9 bases, with 8 bases lying between them. The CDR3 has 11 amino acids. The PCR made use of 60 Vbeta and 13 Jbeta primers. Authors' processing steps: A later analysis tallied about 80 million unique TCR beta chains, around 11 million of them shared. Profiled with immunoSEQ multiplex PCR; TCRdb holds only in-frame clones, not every one. V and J calls and clone size are given by that table; D and trimming were obtained from the DNA. The top ten hold 2.9% of the sample, which has some 200,000 clones, about 77% seen once. The donors comprised healthy bone marrow donors.

The sample taken for sequencing was PBMCs. The V and J genes are TRBV28 and TRBJ2-7; the D is unclear. This receptor was identified in a female donor in good health and CMV-seronegative. The DNA of the CDR3 is TGTGCCAGCAGTTTAAATTTGGCGCAGTACTTC. This gives the protein CASSLNLAQYF.